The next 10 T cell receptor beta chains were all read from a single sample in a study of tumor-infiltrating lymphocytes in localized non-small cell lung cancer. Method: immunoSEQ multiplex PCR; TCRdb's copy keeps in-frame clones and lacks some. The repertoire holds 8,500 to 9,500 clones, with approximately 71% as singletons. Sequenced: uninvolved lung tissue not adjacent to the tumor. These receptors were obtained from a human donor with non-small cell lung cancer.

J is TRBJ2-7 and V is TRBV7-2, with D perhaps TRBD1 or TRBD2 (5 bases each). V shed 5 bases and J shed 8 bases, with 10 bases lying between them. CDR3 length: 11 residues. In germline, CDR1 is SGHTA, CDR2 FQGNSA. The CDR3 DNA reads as TGTGCCAGCAGCACGGGGACCAAGCAGTACTTC. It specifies CASSTGTKQYF.

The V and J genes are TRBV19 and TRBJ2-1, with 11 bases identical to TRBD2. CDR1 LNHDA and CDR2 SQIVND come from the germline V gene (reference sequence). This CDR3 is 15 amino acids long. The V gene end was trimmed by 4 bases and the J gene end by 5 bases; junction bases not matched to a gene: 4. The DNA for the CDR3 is TGTGCCAGTAGTACTAGCGGGGGGTTTAACAATGAGCAGTTCTTC. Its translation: CASSTSGGFNNEQFF. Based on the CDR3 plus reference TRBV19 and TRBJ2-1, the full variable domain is DGGITQSPKYLFRKEGQNVTLSCEQNLNHDAMYWYRQDPGQGLRLIYYSQIVNDFQKGDIAEGYSVSREKKESFPLTVTSAQKNPTAFYLCASSTSGGFNNEQFFGPGTRLTVL.

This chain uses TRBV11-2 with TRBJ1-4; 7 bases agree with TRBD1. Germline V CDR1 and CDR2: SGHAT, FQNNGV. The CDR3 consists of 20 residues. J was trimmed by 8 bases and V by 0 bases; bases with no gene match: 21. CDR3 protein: CASSLDRPAPNRGRGEKLFF. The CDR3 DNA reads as TGTGCCAGCAGCTTAGACCGACCCGCGCCGAACAGGGGTCGAGGGGAAAAACTGTTTTTT. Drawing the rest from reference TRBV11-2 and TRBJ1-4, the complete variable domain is EAGVAQSPRYKIIEKRQSVAFWCNPISGHATLYWYQQILGQGPKLLIQFQNNGVVDDSQLPKDRFSAERLKGVDSTLKIQPAKLEDSAVYLCASSLDRPAPNRGRGEKLFFGSGTQLSVL.

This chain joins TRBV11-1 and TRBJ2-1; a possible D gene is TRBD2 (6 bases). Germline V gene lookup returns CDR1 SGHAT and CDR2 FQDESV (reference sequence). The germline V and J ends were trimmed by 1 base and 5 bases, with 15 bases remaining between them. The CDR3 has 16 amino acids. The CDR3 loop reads CASSLGVGGTHNEQFF. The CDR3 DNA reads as TGTGCCAGCAGCTTAGGGGTGGGAGGTACCCACAATGAGCAGTTCTTC.

DNA of the CDR3: TGTGCCAGCGGATCACATGGGGAGGGGACAACTAATGAAAAACTGTTTTTT. This sequence encodes CASGSHGEGTTNEKLFF. The chain has TRBV25-1 and TRBJ1-4; tentative D call: TRBD1 (5 bases). Germline V gives CDR1 MGHDK, CDR2 SYGVNS. The CDR3 is 17 residues long. V dropped 8 bases and J dropped 0 bases, with 19 bases sitting between them.

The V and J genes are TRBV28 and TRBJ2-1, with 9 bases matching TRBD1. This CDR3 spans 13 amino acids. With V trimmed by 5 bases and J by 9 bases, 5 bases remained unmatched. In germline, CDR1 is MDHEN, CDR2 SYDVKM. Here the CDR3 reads CASSEQGASEQFF. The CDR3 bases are TGTGCCAGCAGTGAACAGGGGGCGAGTGAGCAGTTCTTC.

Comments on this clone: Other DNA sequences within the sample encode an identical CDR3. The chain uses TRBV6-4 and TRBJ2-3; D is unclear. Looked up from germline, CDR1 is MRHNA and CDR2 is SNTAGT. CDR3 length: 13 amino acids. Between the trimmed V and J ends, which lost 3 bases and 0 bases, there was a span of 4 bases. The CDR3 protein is CASSDGSTDTQYF. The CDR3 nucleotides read TGTGCCAGCAGTGATGGGAGCACAGATACGCAGTATTTT.

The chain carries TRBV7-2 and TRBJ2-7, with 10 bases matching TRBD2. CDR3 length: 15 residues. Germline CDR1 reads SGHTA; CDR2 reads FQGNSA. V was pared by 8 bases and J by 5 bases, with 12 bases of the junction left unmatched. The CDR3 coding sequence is TGTGCCAGCGGATTTACGATAGGGACTAGCGACGAGCAGTACTTC. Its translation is CASGFTIGTSDEQYF.

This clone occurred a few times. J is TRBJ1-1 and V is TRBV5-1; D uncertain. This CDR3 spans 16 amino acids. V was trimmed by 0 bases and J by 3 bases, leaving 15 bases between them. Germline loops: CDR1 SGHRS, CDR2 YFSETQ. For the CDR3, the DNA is TGCGCCAGCAGCTTGGAAACACTTTTTGGGTACACTGAAGCTTTCTTT. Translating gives CASSLETLFGYTEAFF.

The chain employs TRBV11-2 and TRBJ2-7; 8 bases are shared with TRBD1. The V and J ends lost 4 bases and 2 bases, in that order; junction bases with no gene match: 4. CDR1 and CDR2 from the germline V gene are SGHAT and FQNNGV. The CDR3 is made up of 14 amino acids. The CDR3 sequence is CASSSQGAAYEQYF. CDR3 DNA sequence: TGTGCCAGCAGCTCTCAGGGGGCGGCCTACGAGCAGTACTTC.